These 28 T cell receptor beta chains came from one sample sequenced in a study of T cells in Graves' hyperthyroidism and ophthalmopathy. What was amplified from RNA transcripts were TCR beta CDR3 regions. The HTBI primer set drove a first-round RT-PCR of the TCR CDR3. TCRdb fed the multiplex PCR reads into MiXCR, producing one record per CDR3 protein. The sample lists 700,000 or so distinct CDR3 sequences; about 15% were seen once. The specimen sequenced was blood. The receptors shown here come from a man aged 18-30 years with Graves' hyperthyroidism.

In this sample, this clonotype turned up many times. V and J are TRBV18 and TRBJ2-7, with 7 positions matching TRBD1. CDR1 is KGHSH, CDR2 LQKENI, per germline. The CDR3 spans 14 residues. V shed 2 bases, J shed 5 bases, and the junction held 6 bases outside the gene matches. The CDR3 protein is CASSPTTGSHEQYF. In DNA form, the CDR3 reads TGTGCCAGCTCACCAACGACAGGGAGCCACGAGCAGTACTTC.

This clonotype was observed a few times. A read error may account for a junction end that differs from germline. The rearrangement links TRBV24-1 to TRBJ2-1; maybe TRBD2 (6 bases). Germline loops: CDR1 KGHDR, CDR2 SFDVKD. The CDR3 covers 16 residues. The CDR3 region has the DNA TGTGCCACCAATGATAGGGACGGGAGCTCCTACAATGAGCAGTTCTTC. This codes for CATNDRDGSSYNEQFF.

In its sample, this clonotype was seen a few times. The chain uses TRBV4-3 and TRBJ1-1, with D perhaps TRBD1 (5 bases). Germline V CDR1 and CDR2: LGHNA, YSLEER. Trimming pared 5 bases from V and 5 bases from J, leaving 21 bases between. This CDR3 has 16 residues. Here the CDR3 reads CASSTYRSFWGTEAFF. CDR3 sequence (DNA): TGCGCCAGCAGCACCTACCGGAGCTTTTGGGGGACTGAAGCTTTCTTT.

This clonotype has a count of ten or more. V and J are TRBV12-3 or TRBV12-4 and TRBJ2-7, with TRBD2 identical over 7 bases. Trimming at V came to 7 bases and at J to 9 bases, leaving 9 bases not matched to a gene. The CDR3 length is 12 residues. The CDR3 is CASTLGGYSQYF. For the CDR3, the DNA is TGTGCCAGCACCCTCGGGGGGTACTCGCAGTACTTC.

This clonotype was recorded at least ten times. The chain combines TRBV28 with TRBJ2-3; D may be TRBD1 or TRBD2 (5 bases each). The CDR3 spans 12 residues. Germline loops: CDR1 MDHEN, CDR2 SYDVKM. The V end lost 5 bases, the J end lost 4 bases, and 7 bases lay between the germline ends. In DNA, the CDR3 is TGTGCCAGCAGTGGGGGTTCAGATACGCAGTATTTT. Its translation is CASSGGSDTQYF.

The J gene is TRBJ2-7, the V gene TRBV20-1, with TRBD1 matching 8 bases. The CDR3 length is 13 residues. Trimming removed 6 bases from V and 4 bases from J; junction bases left unmatched: 8. CDR1 and CDR2 (germline): DFQATT, SNEGSKA (reference sequence). CDR3 DNA: TGCAGTGCCACCGGACAGGGTGTGTACGAGCAGTACTTC. Its translation: CSATGQGVYEQYF.

V is TRBV12-3 or TRBV12-4 and J is TRBJ2-2; D is ambiguous. With 2 bases removed from V and 1 base from J, the gap between germline ends came to 11 bases. The CDR3 has 16 residues. CDR3 sequence: CASSLLRTVNTGELFF. The CDR3 bases are TGTGCCAGCAGTTTACTTAGGACGGTGAACACCGGGGAGCTGTTTTTT.

Only a few counts were recorded for this clonotype. The chain joins TRBV24-1 to TRBJ2-1; TRBD1 might be the D (5 bases). Trimming took 4 bases from V and 11 from J, leaving 23 bases between them. The germline V gene encodes CDR1 KGHDR and CDR2 SFDVKD. The CDR3 sequence is 16 residues long. CDR3 sequence reads: CATSDRPLGRADKQFF. The CDR3 bases are TGTGCCACCAGTGACCGACCCCTCGGAAGGGCGGACAAGCAGTTCTTC.

In this sample, this clonotype turned up a few times. The rearrangement uses TRBV6-2 or TRBV6-3 and TRBJ2-3; D unclear. CDR1 is MNHEY and CDR2 is SVGEGT in the germline V gene. Trimming stripped 5 bases from V and 2 bases from J, with 11 bases between. The CDR3 is made up of 14 amino acids. This CDR3 reads CASSTDTPTDTQYF. The DNA of the CDR3 is TGTGCCAGCAGTACAGATACCCCCACAGATACGCAGTATTTT.

There are a few counts of this clonotype. This chain joins TRBV9 and TRBJ2-7, with TRBD2 matching 8 bases. The V gene end was trimmed by 0 bases and the J gene end by 3 bases; junction bases not matched to a gene: 2. Germline-derived CDR1 and CDR2 are SGDLS and YYNGEE. The CDR3 covers 14 residues. The CDR3 is CASSVELADYEQYF. The CDR3 DNA is TGTGCCAGCAGCGTAGAACTAGCGGACTACGAGCAGTACTTC.

The count of this clonotype is one. This clone may be a read error of a much larger clone one base away. The chain has TRBV28 and TRBJ2-4; D possibly corresponds to TRBD2 (7 bases). CDR3 length: 15 residues. Germline CDR1 reads MDHEN; CDR2 reads SYDVKM. The DNA of the CDR3 is TGTGCCCGCAGTTTAGCTGGAGGGGGGGCGGGCATTCAGTACTTC. Translating gives CARSLAGGGAGIQYF.

The V and J genes are TRBV25-1 and TRBJ2-1; D is unclear. The CDR3 is 13 residues long. CDR1 is MGHDK, CDR2 SYGVNS, per germline. The ends were cut back, 3 bases at V and 6 bases at J, with 9 bases in the middle. CDR3: CASSETNLNEQFF. The CDR3 region has the DNA TGTGCCAGCAGTGAGACAAATCTCAATGAGCAGTTCTTC.

This clonotype was recorded a few times. Written as DNA, the CDR3 is TGTGCCAGCAGTGAAGCCGGGGGCTCGGGGTTCTCCTACGAGCAGTACTTC. Its protein is CASSEAGGSGFSYEQYF. This chain links TRBV2 with TRBJ2-7; D is perhaps TRBD1 or TRBD2 (6 bases each). The CDR3 length is 17 residues. Germline assignment: CDR1 SNHLY and CDR2 FYNNEI. V dropped 0 bases and J dropped 0 bases, with 15 bases sitting between them.

The chain uses TRBV7-9 and TRBJ1-2; 7 nucleotides match TRBD1. This CDR3 region has 16 residues. Germline CDR1 SEHNR, CDR2 FQNEAQ (reference sequence). Losses at the gene ends were 1 base for V and 5 bases for J; bases not matched to a gene: 10. The CDR3 protein is CASSLDGDRDLYGYTF. CDR3 in DNA: TGTGCCAGCAGCTTAGATGGTGACAGGGACCTTTATGGCTACACCTTC.

Many counts were recorded for this clonotype. CDR3: CASSQPLGGMNTEAFF. CDR3 DNA sequence: TGTGCCAGCAGCCAACCCCTCGGGGGGATGAACACTGAAGCTTTCTTT. The chain uses TRBV28 and TRBJ1-1, with D tentatively TRBD1 (5 bases). The V end lost 6 bases, the J end lost 0 bases, and 17 bases lay between the germline ends. Germline V gene lookup returns CDR1 MDHEN and CDR2 SYDVKM. CDR3 length equals 16 residues.

The V and J genes are TRBV19 and TRBJ1-1; possible D gene TRBD1, 5 bases. CDR1 is LNHDA and CDR2 is SQIVND in the germline V gene (reference sequence). The CDR3 extends over 15 amino acids. Trimming removed 2 bases from V and 0 bases from J, with 10 bases in between. DNA of the CDR3: TGTGCCAGTAGTATACAGGGCAGACTGAACACTGAAGCTTTCTTT. Protein: CASSIQGRLNTEAFF.

J is TRBJ1-2 and V is TRBV5-5; 8 positions match TRBD1. This CDR3 comprises 15 residues. Trimming at V came to 3 bases and at J to 2 bases, leaving 6 bases not matched to a gene. The V gene's germline CDR1 is SGHKS and CDR2 YYEKEE (reference sequence). CDR3 protein: CASSWGGQANYGYTF. CDR3 sequence (DNA): TGTGCCAGCAGCTGGGGGGGACAGGCGAACTATGGCTACACCTTC.

This clonotype occurred many times. The genes are TRBV28 and TRBJ1-1; no clear D gene. This CDR3 has 12 amino acids. The germline gives CDR1 MDHEN, CDR2 SYDVKM. Trimming shortened V by 7 bases and J by 10 bases, and 16 bases separated the two germline ends. In DNA, the CDR3 is TGTGCCAGCACTGACAACGCGGTTGGAGCTTTCTTT. Translation gives CASTDNAVGAFF. Looking up the rest from reference TRBV28 and TRBJ1-1 gives the full variable domain: DVKVTQSSRYLVKRTGEKVFLECVQDMDHENMFWYRQDPGLGLRLIYFSYDVKMKEKGDIPEGYSVSREKKERFSLILESASTNQTSMYLCASTDNAVGAFFGQGTRLTVV.

With respect to this clonotype: A much larger clone lies a single base off, so this may be a read error. The rearrangement uses TRBV20-1 and TRBJ1-5; unclear D gene. The V gene lost 3 bases and the J gene lost 7 bases, with 16 bases spanning the gap. Germline V gene lookup returns CDR1 DFQATT and CDR2 SNEGSKA (reference sequence). The CDR3 length is 14 residues. The CDR3 here is CSAREATTEQPQHF. The DNA for the CDR3 is TGCAGTGCTAGGGAAGCGACTACGGAACAGCCCCAGCATTTT.

The rearrangement links TRBV27 to TRBJ1-5; 9 nucleotides match TRBD1. V lost 0 bases and J lost 4; bases outside the gene matches: 4. This CDR3 spans 16 amino acids. Germline-derived CDR1 and CDR2 are MNHEY and SMNVEV (reference sequence). In DNA, the CDR3 is TGTGCCAGCAGTTTATCCGGGACAGGGAGTAATCAGCCCCAGCATTTT. As protein: CASSLSGTGSNQPQHF.

The rearrangement links TRBV3-1 to TRBJ2-7; D is possibly TRBD1 (5 bases). Germline-derived CDR1 and CDR2 are LGHDT and YNNKEL (reference sequence). This CDR3 has 16 residues. The V end lost 0 bases, the J end lost 0 bases, and 12 bases lay between the germline ends. The chain's CDR3 is CASSQDQDRISYEQYF. CDR3 coding DNA: TGTGCCAGCAGCCAAGACCAAGACAGAATCTCCTACGAGCAGTACTTC.

The chain recombines TRBV19 with TRBJ1-3; no definite D call. Germline CDR1 is LNHDA and CDR2 is SQIVND (reference sequence). The CDR3 length is 14 residues. Between the trimmed V and J ends, which lost 6 bases and 2 bases, there was a span of 11 bases. The CDR3 loop is CASRTQSAGNTIYF. The CDR3 DNA reads TGTGCCAGTAGAACCCAATCAGCTGGAAACACCATATATTTT.

The J gene is TRBJ1-2, the V gene TRBV19; possibly TRBD1 for D (5 bases). CDR1 LNHDA and CDR2 SQIVND come from the germline V gene (reference sequence). This CDR3 contains 14 residues. The germline V and J ends were trimmed by 5 bases and 4 bases, with 14 bases remaining between them. The DNA of the CDR3 is TGTGCCAGTAGTCAGGCAGAAAGGGGCTATGGCTACACCTTC. As protein: CASSQAERGYGYTF.

This clonotype has more than one count but fewer than ten. The chain is built from TRBV19 and TRBJ2-1, with 7 bases fitting TRBD2. This CDR3 has 13 amino acids. V shed 9 bases, J shed 7 bases, and the junction held 9 bases outside the gene matches. Per the germline V gene, CDR1 is LNHDA and CDR2 is SQIVND (reference sequence). CDR3 DNA: TGTGCCAGCGCATCGGGTAGCGGGAATGAGCAGTTCTTC. Translating it yields CASASGSGNEQFF.

The gene calls are TRBV28 and TRBJ1-1, with D unclear. The germline V gene has CDR1 MDHEN and CDR2 SYDVKM. V lost 4 bases to trimming and J lost 0 bases, with 9 bases between them. The CDR3 has 14 amino acids. CDR3 sequence (DNA): TGTGCCAGCAGTTCCCCGGCTATGAACACTGAAGCTTTCTTT. This gives the protein CASSSPAMNTEAFF.

This clonotype was seen a handful of times. The chain couples TRBV28 to TRBJ1-1; 8 nucleotides agree with TRBD1. Unmatched junction bases numbered 5, after V lost 10 bases and J lost 4 bases. The CDR3 is made up of 12 amino acids. The germline V gene encodes CDR1 MDHEN and CDR2 SYDVKM. CDR3 in amino acids: CATRTGLTEAFF. DNA for the CDR3: TGTGCCACCCGGACAGGGCTCACTGAAGCTTTCTTT.

This clonotype has ten or more counts. The CDR3 DNA follows: TGTGCCAGCAGTCCCAGGCCGGGACTCTTAGAAGGAGATACGCAGTATTTT. Translation gives CASSPRPGLLEGDTQYF. This sequence joins TRBV6-1 and TRBJ2-3; D might be TRBD2 (6 bases). V was shortened by 5 bases and J by 5 bases, with 23 bases between the two germline ends. The CDR3 has 17 amino acids. Germline CDR1 reads MNHNS; CDR2 reads SASEGT.

V is TRBV10-2 and J is TRBJ1-3, with 9 bases fitting TRBD1. V lost 9 bases, J lost 3 bases, and 6 bases stayed unmatched. In germline, CDR1 is WSHSY, CDR2 SAAADI. The CDR3 totals 14 residues. The CDR3 loop reads CASKQGAGGNTIYF. The CDR3 nucleotides read TGCGCCAGTAAACAGGGGGCAGGTGGAAACACCATATATTTT.